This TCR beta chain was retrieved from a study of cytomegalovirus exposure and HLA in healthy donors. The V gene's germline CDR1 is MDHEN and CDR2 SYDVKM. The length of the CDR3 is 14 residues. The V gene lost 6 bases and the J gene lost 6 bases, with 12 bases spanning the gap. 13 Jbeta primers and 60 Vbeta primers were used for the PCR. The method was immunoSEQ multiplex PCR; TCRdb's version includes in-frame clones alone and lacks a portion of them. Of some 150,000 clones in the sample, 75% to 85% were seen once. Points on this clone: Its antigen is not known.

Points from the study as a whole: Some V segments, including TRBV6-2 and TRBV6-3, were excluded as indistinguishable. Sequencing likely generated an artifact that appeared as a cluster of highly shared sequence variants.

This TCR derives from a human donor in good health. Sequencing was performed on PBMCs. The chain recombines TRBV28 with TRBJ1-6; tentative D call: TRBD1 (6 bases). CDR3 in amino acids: CASSSDSSNSPLHF. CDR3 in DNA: TGTGCCAGCAGCTCGGACAGCTCTAATTCACCCCTCCACTTT.